This TCR beta chain is drawn from a study of T cells expressing NK-cell markers. Each CDR3 protein gets one entry in TCRdb, which reprocessed the 5' RACE reads and gives no DNA. The sample is made up of roughly 450,000 distinct CDR3 sequences, and the top ten hold approximately 1.5% of it. Looked up from germline, CDR1 is SGHKS and CDR2 is YYEKEE (reference sequence). CDR3 length equals 15 residues. The chain employs TRBV5-5 and TRBJ2-1; TCRdb's D call of TRBD2 is untestable without DNA. The origin of this receptor is a woman in her 50s in good health. The specimen sequenced was blood T cells: a sorted CD56 or NKG2C T cell subset, CD4+ or CD8+ T cells, or bulk PBMC T cells (not recorded which). CDR3 loop: CASSLVRGWTDEQFF.